These 25 T cell receptor beta chains were sequenced from one sample in a study of T cells in Graves' hyperthyroidism and ophthalmopathy. Regions amplified from RNA transcripts were the TCR beta CDR3 regions. With the HTBI primer set, the TCR CDR3 went through a first round of RT-PCR. MiXCR, applied by TCRdb to the multiplex PCR reads, yields one record per CDR3 protein. The sample includes some 600,000 distinct CDR3 sequences, 40% to 55% of them seen just once. Sequenced sample: peripheral blood or thyroid tissue (not recorded which). These receptors originate from a young woman with Graves' hyperthyroidism.

For the CDR3, the DNA is TGTGCCAGCACCTATAGAGGGGGGTCTGGGGCCAACGTCCTGACTTTC. Protein: CASTYRGGSGANVLTF. The rearrangement links TRBV7-9 to TRBJ2-6; D is tentatively TRBD1 or TRBD2 (6 bases each). Trimming took off 7 bases at V and 1 base at J, with 14 bases between the two ends. CDR3 length: 16 amino acids. CDR1 SEHNR and CDR2 FQNEAQ come from the germline V gene (reference sequence).

This rearrangement joins TRBV11-1 to TRBJ2-5; tentatively, D is TRBD1 or TRBD2 (5 bases each). There are 16 residues in the CDR3. CDR1 and CDR2 (germline): SGHAT, FQDESV (reference sequence). The V gene lost 6 bases and the J gene lost 6 bases, with 23 bases spanning the gap. CDR3 amino acids: CASSLESLATGQTQYF. In DNA, the CDR3 is TGTGCCAGCAGTCTAGAGTCGTTAGCGACGGGACAGACCCAGTACTTC. Using reference TRBV11-1 and TRBJ2-5 for the parts outside the CDR3, the full variable domain is EAEVAQSPRYKITEKSQAVAFWCDPISGHATLYWYRQILGQGPELLVQFQDESVVDDSQLPKDRFSAERLKGVDSTLKIQPAELGDSAMYLCASSLESLATGQTQYFGPGTRLLVL.

As concerns this clonotype: Germline is not matched at one junction end, which may reflect a read error. This sequence joins TRBV7-9 and TRBJ1-5, with TRBD1 matching 8 bases. The CDR3 is 14 residues long. Germline V lookup: CDR1 SEHNR, CDR2 FQNEAQ (reference sequence). CDR3 loop: CASSPTGDYQPQHF. The CDR3 DNA reads as TGCGCCAGCAGCCCGACAGGGGATTATCAGCCCCAGCATTTT.

This clonotype has ten or more counts. V is TRBV7-9 and J is TRBJ1-1; D is uncertain. Trimming removed 5 bases at V and 0 bases at J, with 7 bases between. The germline gives CDR1 SEHNR, CDR2 FQNEAQ (reference sequence). CDR3 size: 13 residues. The CDR3 sequence is CASSITVNTEAFF. In DNA, the CDR3 is TGTGCCAGCAGCATCACAGTGAACACTGAAGCTTTCTTT.

The sample holds a few counts of this clonotype. The genes are TRBV20-1 and TRBJ2-5; perhaps TRBD2 as D (6 bases). Trimming cost V 5 bases and J 2 bases, with 12 bases left between them. There are 13 residues in the CDR3. Germline V CDR1 and CDR2: DFQATT, SNEGSKA (reference sequence). CDR3 sequence (DNA): TGCAGTGCTTGGGGACTCCTACAAGAGACCCAGTACTTC. This gives the protein CSAWGLLQETQYF.

This clonotype was seen ten or more times. The chain carries TRBV7-8 and TRBJ2-7; 10 bases are a match to TRBD1. Germline CDR1 is SGHVS and CDR2 is FQNEAQ. The CDR3 sequence is 14 residues long. J was trimmed by 3 bases and V by 7 bases; bases with no gene match: 6. As DNA, the CDR3 is TGTGCCAGCACCCAGGACAGGGGGAACTACGAGCAGTACTTC. It translates to CASTQDRGNYEQYF.

In its sample, this clonotype was seen a few times. The chain has TRBV29-1 and TRBJ2-7; 9 bases align to TRBD2. J was trimmed by 1 base and V by 6 bases; bases with no gene match: 7. Germline CDR1 reads SQVTM; CDR2 reads ANQGSEA. The CDR3 contains 14 residues. DNA of the CDR3: TGCAGCGTGGGAGGTAGCGGGAGTTCCTACGAGCAGTACTTC. It yields the protein CSVGGSGSSYEQYF.

Many counts were recorded for this clonotype. The V call is TRBV24-1, the J call TRBJ1-2, with 11 positions matching TRBD1. The CDR3 has 15 residues. Germline V gene sequence: CDR1 KGHDR, CDR2 SFDVKD. Trimming cost V 3 bases and J 4 bases; bases outside gene matches: 3. DNA of the CDR3: TGTGCCACCAGTGATGGGGGACAGGGGGTCTATGGCTACACCTTC. Amino acids: CATSDGGQGVYGYTF.

Concerning this clonotype: One end of the junction is discordant with germline, which a read error may explain. V gene TRBV7-8 combines with J gene TRBJ1-1, with 8 bases identical to TRBD1. CDR1 and CDR2 (germline): SGHVS, FQNEAQ. The CDR3 totals 14 residues. For the CDR3, the DNA is TGTGCCAGCAGCTTAGGGACAGGGAACACTGAAGCTTCCTTT. Translation gives CASSLGTGNTEASF.

This clonotype occurred many times. The rearrangement uses TRBV2 and TRBJ2-2; 7 bases align to TRBD1. V dropped 11 bases and J dropped 0; count of bases not matched to a gene: 3. In germline, CDR1 is SNHLY, CDR2 FYNNEI. The CDR3 has 13 amino acids. For the CDR3, the DNA is TGTGCCGGGGGACAGCCGAACACCGGGGAGCTGTTTTTT. Protein product: CAGGQPNTGELFF.

Of note for this clonotype: Sequence at one end of the junction differs from germline and may be a read error. The gene calls are TRBV7-9 and TRBJ1-3; D remains unclear. Germline values: CDR1 SEHNR, CDR2 FQNEAQ (reference sequence). The CDR3 consists of 13 residues. CDR3 sequence (DNA): TGCGCCAGCAGCCAAGATCGGGCGGACACCATATATTTT. It codes for CASSQDRADTIYF. The variable domain in full, with the rest retrieved from reference TRBV7-9 and TRBJ1-3, is DTGVSQNPRHKITKRGQNVTFRCDPISEHNRLYWYRQTLGQGPEFLTYFQNEAQLEKSRLLSDRFSAERPKGSFSTLEIQRTEQGDSAMYLCASSQDRADTIYFGEGSWLTVV.

This clonotype was seen only a few times. The chain is built from TRBV6-2 or TRBV6-3 and TRBJ1-5; D unresolved. Deletions cut 6 bases from V and 7 bases from J, with 13 bases between. Looked up from germline, CDR1 is MNHEY and CDR2 is SVGEGT. The CDR3 sequence is 13 residues long. As DNA, the CDR3 is TGTGCCAGCAGGTTTACGGCAGACCAGCCCCAGCATTTT. The encoded protein is CASRFTADQPQHF.

Only a few counts were recorded for this clonotype. The genes are TRBV7-2 and TRBJ2-7; 7 bases line up with TRBD2. Trimming removed 5 bases from V and 2 bases from J; junction bases left unmatched: 9. Germline V gene data show CDR1 as SGHTA and CDR2 as FQGNSA. The CDR3 sequence is 15 residues long. CDR3 sequence: CASSPGLGGTYEQYF. The CDR3 bases are TGTGCCAGCAGCCCCGGACTAGGCGGAACCTACGAGCAGTACTTC. Supplemented by reference TRBV7-2 and TRBJ2-7, the full variable domain reads GAGVSQSPSNKVTEKGKDVELRCDPISGHTALYWYRQSLGQGLEFLIYFQGNSAPDKSGLPSDRFSAERTGGSVSTLTIQRTQQEDSAVYLCASSPGLGGTYEQYFGPGTRLTVT.

The genes are TRBV25-1 and TRBJ1-6; the match to TRBD1 covers 9 bases. The CDR3 loop spans 13 amino acids. Germline loops: CDR1 MGHDK, CDR2 SYGVNS. Trimming removed 7 bases from V and 11 bases from J; junction bases left unmatched: 6. CDR3 sequence: CASTTGGETPLHF. The CDR3 DNA is TGTGCCAGCACCACAGGGGGCGAGACACCCCTCCACTTT. The whole variable domain, filled in from reference TRBV25-1 and TRBJ1-6, reads EADIYQTPRYLVIGTGKKITLECSQTMGHDKMYWYQQDPGMELHLIHYSYGVNSTEKGDLSSESTVSRIRTEHFPLTLESARPSHTSQYLCASTTGGETPLHFGNGTRLTVT.

This clonotype was recorded many times. The chain has TRBV20-1 and TRBJ1-5; 8 positions match TRBD1. J lost 5 bases, V lost 6 bases, and 12 bases had no gene match. CDR3 length equals 15 residues. Germline V gene lookup returns CDR1 DFQATT and CDR2 SNEGSKA (reference sequence). Written as DNA, the CDR3 is TGCAGTGCGAGACGGACAGGGTTATCGGATCAGCCCCAGCATTTT. This sequence encodes CSARRTGLSDQPQHF.

This clonotype was observed a few times. The chain's CDR3 is CASSVEGGVYNSPLHF. The DNA of the CDR3 is TGTGCCAGCAGCGTAGAGGGGGGCGTCTATAATTCACCCCTCCACTTT. This chain uses TRBV9 with TRBJ1-6; possibly TRBD1 for D (6 bases). V gave up 0 bases and J gave up 3 bases, with 10 bases separating them. This CDR3 contains 16 residues. Germline CDR1 reads SGDLS; CDR2 reads YYNGEE.

This chain connects TRBV5-1 to TRBJ1-4; D may be TRBD1 (5 bases). The CDR3 sequence is 15 residues long. Germline V gene data show CDR1 as SGHRS and CDR2 as YFSETQ. V dropped 4 bases and J dropped 0 bases, with 10 bases sitting between them. Here the CDR3 reads CASSRTTSTNEKLFF. Written as DNA, the CDR3 is TGCGCCAGCAGCAGGACAACCTCAACTAATGAAAAACTGTTTTTT. Supplemented by reference TRBV5-1 and TRBJ1-4, the full variable domain reads KAGVTQTPRYLIKTRGQQVTLSCSPISGHRSVSWYQQTPGQGLQFLFEYFSETQRNKGNFPGRFSGRQFSNSRSEMNVSTLELGDSALYLCASSRTTSTNEKLFFGSGTQLSVL.

The V and J genes are TRBV7-9 and TRBJ1-4, with D possibly matching TRBD1 (5 bases). This CDR3 has 15 residues. Trimming left V 5 bases short and J 8 bases short, with 18 bases between. Germline V gene data show CDR1 as SEHNR and CDR2 as FQNEAQ (reference sequence). The CDR3 reads CASSELGGGGEKLFF. The CDR3, as DNA: TGTGCCAGCAGCGAGCTCGGGGGGGGAGGCGAAAAACTGTTTTTT.

The chain couples TRBV29-1 to TRBJ2-2, with TRBD2 as a possible D gene (5 bases). Deletions cut 7 bases from V and 2 bases from J, with 20 bases between. There are 16 residues in the CDR3. Germline-derived CDR1 and CDR2 are SQVTM and ANQGSEA. CDR3: CSADEAGTRNTGELFF. CDR3 DNA sequence: TGCAGCGCTGATGAGGCGGGCACCCGAAACACCGGGGAGCTGTTTTTT.

Remarks on this clonotype: A clone one base away is much larger, so this may be a read error. CDR3 in amino acids: CSVGGAIYEQYF. As DNA, the CDR3 is TGCAGCGTTGGGGGTGCGATCTACGAGCAGTACTTC. The chain links TRBV29-1 to TRBJ2-7, with D unclear. Trimming cost V 4 bases and J 3 bases, with 10 bases left between them. CDR3 length equals 12 residues. Germline V gene sequence: CDR1 SQVTM, CDR2 ANQGSEA.

This clonotype was counted only a few times. This chain uses TRBV5-1 with TRBJ2-7; maybe TRBD2 (6 bases). V was cut by 2 bases and J by 3 bases, with 15 bases left in between. The CDR3 extends over 15 amino acids. CDR1 and CDR2 (germline): SGHRS, YFSETQ. DNA of the CDR3: TGCGCCAGCAGCTTCGCGCCAGGACTAAACTACGAGCAGTACTTC. This translates into CASSFAPGLNYEQYF.

The gene calls are TRBV9 and TRBJ1-1; D gene unclear. Germline lookup yields CDR1 SGDLS and CDR2 YYNGEE. V was clipped by 7 bases and J by 0 bases, with 7 bases between them. This CDR3 spans 12 amino acids. The CDR3 sequence: CASGNLNTEAFF. The CDR3 region has the DNA TGTGCCAGCGGGAACCTGAACACTGAAGCTTTCTTT.

There are a few counts of this clonotype. The J gene is TRBJ2-7, the V gene TRBV7-9; the D call may be TRBD1 or TRBD2 (6 bases each). Germline assignment: CDR1 SEHNR and CDR2 FQNEAQ (reference sequence). The CDR3 loop spans 9 amino acids. Trimming took off 10 bases at V and 7 bases at J, with 8 bases between the two ends. The CDR3 here is CAIGGEQYF. The CDR3 nucleotides are TGTGCCATAGGGGGGGAGCAGTACTTC.

A single count supports this clonotype. This likely comes from a read error, as the CDR3 has no conserved phenylalanine or tryptophan at its end. The rearrangement links TRBV25-1 to TRBJ1-1; no definite D call. The CDR3 is 10 residues long. Germline lookup yields CDR1 MGHDK and CDR2 SYGVNS. The CDR3 region is CARRNTEAFL. In nucleotides, the CDR3 is TGTGCCCGCAGGAACACTGAAGCTTTCCTT.

The genes are TRBV20-1 and TRBJ2-7; 11 positions agree with TRBD2. After removal of 6 bases from V and 3 bases from J, the junction contained 7 bases not matched to a gene. Germline assignment: CDR1 DFQATT and CDR2 SNEGSKA (reference sequence). There are 14 residues in the CDR3. CDR3 region: CSAILAGDFYEQYF. CDR3 DNA: TGCAGTGCAATACTAGCGGGGGACTTCTACGAGCAGTACTTC.